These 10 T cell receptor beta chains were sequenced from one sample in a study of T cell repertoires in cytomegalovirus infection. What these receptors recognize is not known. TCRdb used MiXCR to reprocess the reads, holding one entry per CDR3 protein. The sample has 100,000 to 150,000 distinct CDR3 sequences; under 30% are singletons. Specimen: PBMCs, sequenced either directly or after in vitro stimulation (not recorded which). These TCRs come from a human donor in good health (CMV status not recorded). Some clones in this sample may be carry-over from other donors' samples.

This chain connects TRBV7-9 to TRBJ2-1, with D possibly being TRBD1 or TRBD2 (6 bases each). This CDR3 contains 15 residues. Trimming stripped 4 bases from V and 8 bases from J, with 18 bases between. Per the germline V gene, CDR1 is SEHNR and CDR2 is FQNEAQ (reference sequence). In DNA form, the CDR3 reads TGTGCCAGCAGCTCCCCTGTAGCGGAGGGGGATGAGCAGTTCTTC. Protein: CASSSPVAEGDEQFF.

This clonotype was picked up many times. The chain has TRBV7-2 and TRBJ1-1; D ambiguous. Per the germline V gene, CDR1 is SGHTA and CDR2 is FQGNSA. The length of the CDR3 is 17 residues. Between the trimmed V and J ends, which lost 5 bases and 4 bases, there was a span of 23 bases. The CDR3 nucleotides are TGTGCCAGCAGCCTTAACCCTACTGACCCTATTTCCACTGAAGCTTTCTTT. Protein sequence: CASSLNPTDPISTEAFF. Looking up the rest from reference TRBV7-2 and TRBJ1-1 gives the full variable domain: GAGVSQSPSNKVTEKGKDVELRCDPISGHTALYWYRQSLGQGLEFLIYFQGNSAPDKSGLPSDRFSAERTGGSVSTLTIQRTQQEDSAVYLCASSLNPTDPISTEAFFGQGTRLTVV.

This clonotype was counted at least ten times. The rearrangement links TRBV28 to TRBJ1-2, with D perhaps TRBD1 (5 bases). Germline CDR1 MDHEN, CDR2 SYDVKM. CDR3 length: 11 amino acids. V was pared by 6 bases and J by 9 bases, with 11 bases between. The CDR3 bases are TGTGCCAGCAGGACCAGGGAGAGCTACACCTTC. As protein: CASRTRESYTF.

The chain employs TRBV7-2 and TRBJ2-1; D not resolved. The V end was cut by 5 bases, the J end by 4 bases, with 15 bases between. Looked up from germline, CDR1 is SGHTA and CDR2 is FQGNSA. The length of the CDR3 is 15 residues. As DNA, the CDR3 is TGTGCCAGCAGCGCTCAGACGAATCCTTACAATGAGCAGTTCTTC. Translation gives CASSAQTNPYNEQFF.

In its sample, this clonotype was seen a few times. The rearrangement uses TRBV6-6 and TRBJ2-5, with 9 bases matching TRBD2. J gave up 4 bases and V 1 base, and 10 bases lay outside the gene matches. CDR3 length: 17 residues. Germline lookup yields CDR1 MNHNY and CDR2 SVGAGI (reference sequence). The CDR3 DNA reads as TGTGCCAGCAGTTACTTTTCTCTAGCGGGAAGACGAGAGACCCAGTACTTC. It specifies CASSYFSLAGRRETQYF.

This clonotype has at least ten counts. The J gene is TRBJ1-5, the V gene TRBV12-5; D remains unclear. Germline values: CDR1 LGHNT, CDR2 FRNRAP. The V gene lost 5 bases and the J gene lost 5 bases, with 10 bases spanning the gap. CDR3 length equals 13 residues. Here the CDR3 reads CASGPRRDQPQHF. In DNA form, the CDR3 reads TGTGCTAGTGGTCCCCGGAGGGATCAGCCCCAGCATTTT.

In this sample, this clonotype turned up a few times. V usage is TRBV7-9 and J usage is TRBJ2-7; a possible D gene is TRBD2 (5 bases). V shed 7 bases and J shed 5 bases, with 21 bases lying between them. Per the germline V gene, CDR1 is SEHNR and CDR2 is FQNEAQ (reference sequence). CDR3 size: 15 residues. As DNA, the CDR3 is TGTGCCAGCACCATCTCAGGACGGGGTACCGACGAGCAGTACTTC. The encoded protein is CASTISGRGTDEQYF.

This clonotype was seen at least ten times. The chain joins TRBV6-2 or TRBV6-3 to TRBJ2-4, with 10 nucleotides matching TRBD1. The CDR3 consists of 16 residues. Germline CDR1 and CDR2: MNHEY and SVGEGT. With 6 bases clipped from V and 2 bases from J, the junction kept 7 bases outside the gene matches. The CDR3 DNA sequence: TGTGCCAGCAGCGGGACAGGGGATCGGTCCAAAAACATTCAGTACTTC. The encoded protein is CASSGTGDRSKNIQYF.

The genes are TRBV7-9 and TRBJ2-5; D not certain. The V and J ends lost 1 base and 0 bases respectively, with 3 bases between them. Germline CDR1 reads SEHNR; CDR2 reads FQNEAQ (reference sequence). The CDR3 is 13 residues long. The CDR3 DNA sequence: TGTGCCAGCAGCTTAGGGTACCAAGAGACCCAGTACTTC. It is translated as CASSLGYQETQYF.

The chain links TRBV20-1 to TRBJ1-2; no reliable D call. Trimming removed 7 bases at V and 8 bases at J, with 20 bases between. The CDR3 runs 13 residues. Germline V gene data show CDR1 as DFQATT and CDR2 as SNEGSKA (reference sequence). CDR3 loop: CSVAGSHSPGYTF. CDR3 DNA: TGCAGTGTCGCGGGCAGCCATTCACCAGGCTACACCTTC.